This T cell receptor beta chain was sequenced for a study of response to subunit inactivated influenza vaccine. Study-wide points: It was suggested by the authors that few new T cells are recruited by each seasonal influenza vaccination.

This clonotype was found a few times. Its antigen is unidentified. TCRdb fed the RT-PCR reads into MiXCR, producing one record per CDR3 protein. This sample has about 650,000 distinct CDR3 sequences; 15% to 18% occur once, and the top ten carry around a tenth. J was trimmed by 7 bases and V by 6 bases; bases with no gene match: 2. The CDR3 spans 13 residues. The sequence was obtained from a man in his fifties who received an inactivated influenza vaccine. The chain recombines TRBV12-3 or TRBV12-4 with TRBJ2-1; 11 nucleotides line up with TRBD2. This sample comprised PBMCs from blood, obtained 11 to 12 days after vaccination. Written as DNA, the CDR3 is TGTGCCAGCAGAAGGACTAGCGGGAATGAGCAGTTCTTC. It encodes CASRRTSGNEQFF.